This TCR beta chain was profiled in a study of cytomegalovirus exposure and HLA in healthy donors. From germline, CDR1 is LGHNA and CDR2 YSLEER. V was shortened by 2 bases and J by 2 bases, with 9 bases between the two germline ends. The CDR3 contains 15 residues. These donors were members of the approximately 110-subject validation cohort, a group separate from the approximately 670-subject first cohort. The repertoire was sequenced with immunoSEQ multiplex PCR; TCRdb's copy has only in-frame clones and lacks some. The sample lists approximately 150,000 clones; approximately 90% were seen once. The TCR originated in a man aged 18 to 30 in good health and CMV-seronegative. V usage is TRBV4-3 and J usage is TRBJ2-2; no definite D call. The sequenced sample was PBMCs. The CDR3 sequence: CASSQHAENTGELFF. The CDR3 nucleotides are TGCGCCAGCAGCCAACACGCAGAAAACACCGGGGAGCTGTTTTTT.